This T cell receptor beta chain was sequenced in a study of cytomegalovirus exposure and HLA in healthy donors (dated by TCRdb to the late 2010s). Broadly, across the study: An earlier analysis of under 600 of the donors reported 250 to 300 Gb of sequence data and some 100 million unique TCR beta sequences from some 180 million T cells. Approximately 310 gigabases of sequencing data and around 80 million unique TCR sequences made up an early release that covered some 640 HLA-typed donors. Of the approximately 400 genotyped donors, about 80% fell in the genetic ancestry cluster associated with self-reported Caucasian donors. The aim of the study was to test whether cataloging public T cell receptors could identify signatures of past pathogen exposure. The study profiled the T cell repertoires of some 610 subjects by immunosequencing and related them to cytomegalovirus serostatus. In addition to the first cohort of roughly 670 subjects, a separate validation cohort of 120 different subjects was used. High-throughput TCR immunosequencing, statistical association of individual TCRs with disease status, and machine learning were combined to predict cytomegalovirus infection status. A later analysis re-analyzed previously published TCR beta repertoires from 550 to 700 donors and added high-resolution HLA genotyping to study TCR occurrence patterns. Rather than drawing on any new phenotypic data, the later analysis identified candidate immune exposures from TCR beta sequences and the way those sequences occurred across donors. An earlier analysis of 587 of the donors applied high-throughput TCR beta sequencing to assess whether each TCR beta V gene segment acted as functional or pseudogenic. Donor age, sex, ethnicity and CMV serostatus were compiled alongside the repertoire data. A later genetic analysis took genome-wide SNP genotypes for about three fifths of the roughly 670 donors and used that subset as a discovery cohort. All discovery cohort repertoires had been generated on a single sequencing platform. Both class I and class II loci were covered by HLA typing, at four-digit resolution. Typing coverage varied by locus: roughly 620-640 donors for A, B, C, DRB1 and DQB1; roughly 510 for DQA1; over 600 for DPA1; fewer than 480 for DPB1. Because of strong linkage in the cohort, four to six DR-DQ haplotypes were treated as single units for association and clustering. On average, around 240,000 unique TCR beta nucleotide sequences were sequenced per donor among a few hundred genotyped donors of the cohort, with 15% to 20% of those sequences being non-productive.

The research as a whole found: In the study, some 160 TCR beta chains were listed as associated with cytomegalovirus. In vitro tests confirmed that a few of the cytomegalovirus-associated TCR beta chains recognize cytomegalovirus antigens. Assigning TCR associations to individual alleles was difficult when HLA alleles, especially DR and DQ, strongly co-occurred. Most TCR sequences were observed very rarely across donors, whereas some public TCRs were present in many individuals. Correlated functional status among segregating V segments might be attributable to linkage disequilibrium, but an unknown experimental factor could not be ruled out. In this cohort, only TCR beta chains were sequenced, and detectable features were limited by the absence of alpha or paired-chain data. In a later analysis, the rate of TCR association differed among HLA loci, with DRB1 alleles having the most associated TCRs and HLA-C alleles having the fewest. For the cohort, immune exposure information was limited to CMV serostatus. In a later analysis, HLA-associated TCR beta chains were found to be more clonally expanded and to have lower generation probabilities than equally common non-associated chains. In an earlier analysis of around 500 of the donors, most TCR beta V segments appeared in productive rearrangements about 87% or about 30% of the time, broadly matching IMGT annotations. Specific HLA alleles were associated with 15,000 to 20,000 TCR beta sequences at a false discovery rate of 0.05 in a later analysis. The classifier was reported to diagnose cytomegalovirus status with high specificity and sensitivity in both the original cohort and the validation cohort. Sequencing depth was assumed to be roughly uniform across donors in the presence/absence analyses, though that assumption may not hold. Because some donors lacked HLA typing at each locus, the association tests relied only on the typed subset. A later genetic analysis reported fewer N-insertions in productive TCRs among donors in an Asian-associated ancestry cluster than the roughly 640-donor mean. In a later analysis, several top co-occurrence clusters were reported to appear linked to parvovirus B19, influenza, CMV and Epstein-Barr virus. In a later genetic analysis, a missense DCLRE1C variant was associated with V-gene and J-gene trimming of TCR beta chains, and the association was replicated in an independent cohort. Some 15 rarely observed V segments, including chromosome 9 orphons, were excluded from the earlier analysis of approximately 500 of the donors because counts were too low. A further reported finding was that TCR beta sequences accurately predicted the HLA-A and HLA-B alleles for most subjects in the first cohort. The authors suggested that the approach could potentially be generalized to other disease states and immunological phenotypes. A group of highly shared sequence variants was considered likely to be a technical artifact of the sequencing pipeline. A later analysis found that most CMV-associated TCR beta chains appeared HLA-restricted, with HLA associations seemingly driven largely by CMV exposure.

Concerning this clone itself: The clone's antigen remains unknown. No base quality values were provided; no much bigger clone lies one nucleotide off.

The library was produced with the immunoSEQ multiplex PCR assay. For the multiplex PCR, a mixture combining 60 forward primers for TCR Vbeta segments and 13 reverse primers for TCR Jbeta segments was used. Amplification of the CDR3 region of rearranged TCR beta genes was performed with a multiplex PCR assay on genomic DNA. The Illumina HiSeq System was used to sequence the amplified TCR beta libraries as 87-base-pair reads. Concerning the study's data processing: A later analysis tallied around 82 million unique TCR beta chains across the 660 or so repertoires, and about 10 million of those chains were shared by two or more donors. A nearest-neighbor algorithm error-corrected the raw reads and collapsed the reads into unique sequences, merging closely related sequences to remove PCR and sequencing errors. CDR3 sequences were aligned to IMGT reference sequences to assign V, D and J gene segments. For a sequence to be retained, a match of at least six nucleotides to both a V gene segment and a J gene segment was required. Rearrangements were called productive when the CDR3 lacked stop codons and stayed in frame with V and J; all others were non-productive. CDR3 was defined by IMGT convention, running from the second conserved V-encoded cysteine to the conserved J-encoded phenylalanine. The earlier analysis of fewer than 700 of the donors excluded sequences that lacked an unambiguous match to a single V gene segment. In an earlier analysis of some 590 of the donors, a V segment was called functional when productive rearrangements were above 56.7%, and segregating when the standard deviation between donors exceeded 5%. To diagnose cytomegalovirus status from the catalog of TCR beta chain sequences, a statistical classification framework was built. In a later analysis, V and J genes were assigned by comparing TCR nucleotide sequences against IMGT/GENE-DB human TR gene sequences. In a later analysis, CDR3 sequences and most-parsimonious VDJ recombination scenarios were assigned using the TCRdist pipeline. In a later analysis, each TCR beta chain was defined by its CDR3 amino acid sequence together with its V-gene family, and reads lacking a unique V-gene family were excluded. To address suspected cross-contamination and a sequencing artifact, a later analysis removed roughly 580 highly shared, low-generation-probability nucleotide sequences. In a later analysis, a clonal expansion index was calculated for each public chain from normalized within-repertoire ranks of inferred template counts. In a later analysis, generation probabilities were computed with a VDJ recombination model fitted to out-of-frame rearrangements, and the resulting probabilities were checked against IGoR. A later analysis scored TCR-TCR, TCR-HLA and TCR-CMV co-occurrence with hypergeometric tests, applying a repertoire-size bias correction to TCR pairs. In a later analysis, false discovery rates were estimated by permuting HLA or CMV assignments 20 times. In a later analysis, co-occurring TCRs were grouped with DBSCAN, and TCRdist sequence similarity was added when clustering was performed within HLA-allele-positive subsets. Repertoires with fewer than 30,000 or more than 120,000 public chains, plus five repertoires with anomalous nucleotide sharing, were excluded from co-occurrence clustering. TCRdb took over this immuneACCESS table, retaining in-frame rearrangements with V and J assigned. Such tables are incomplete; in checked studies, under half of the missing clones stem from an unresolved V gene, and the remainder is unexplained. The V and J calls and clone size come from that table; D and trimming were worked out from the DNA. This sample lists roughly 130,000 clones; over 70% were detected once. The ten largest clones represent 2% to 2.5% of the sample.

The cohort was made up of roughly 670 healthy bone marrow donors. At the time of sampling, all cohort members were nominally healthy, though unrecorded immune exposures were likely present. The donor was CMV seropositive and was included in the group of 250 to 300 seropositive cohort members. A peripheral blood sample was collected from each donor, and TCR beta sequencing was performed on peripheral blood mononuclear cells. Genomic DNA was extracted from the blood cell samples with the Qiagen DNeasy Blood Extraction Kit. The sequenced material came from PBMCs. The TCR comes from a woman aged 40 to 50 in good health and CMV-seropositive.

The CDR3 protein: CASTPGGAGEKLFF. The sequenced DNA: TGTGCCAGCACCCCGGGGGGGGCTGGAGAAAAACTGTTTTTT. Here the chain combines TRBV2 and TRBJ1-4; the D segment could be TRBD1, given 6 matching bases. Trimming at the junction amounts to 7 bases on V and 8 bases on J, and the germline ends lie 17 bases apart. The CDR3, from cysteine to phenylalanine, totals 14 residues. CDR3 DNA only is kept here, 42 bases in frame from base 1. Per the germline V gene, SNHLY is the CDR1 and FYNNEI is the CDR2.